This T cell receptor (beta chain) was recorded in a study of tumor-infiltrating lymphocytes in primary liver carcinoma. Taking 20-30 mg of unsorted bulk tissue, the authors co-extracted RNA and DNA. As to this clonotype: A much larger clone sits a single nucleotide away, making a read error possible.

A primer matching the constant region was used to make TCR beta cDNA from 450 to 500 ng of total RNA. A slightly modified ARM-PCR protocol with three nested multiplex PCR rounds produced these TCR beta libraries. A C-beta reverse primer and TRBV1-TRBV30 forward primers served in each of the first two PCR rounds, at 9 to 11 cycles apiece. Using its own MiXCR run on the multiplex PCR reads, TCRdb lists one record per CDR3 protein. Among some 46,000 distinct CDR3 sequences listed, roughly 80% were seen once. The J segment lost 2 bases and the V segment lost 4 bases, leaving 5 bases of the junction unmatched. The CDR3 extends over 15 amino acids.

The V and J genes are TRBV12-3 or TRBV12-4 and TRBJ1-3; 7 nucleotides align to TRBD1. The source material was tumor-adjacent normal liver tissue. The TCR originated in a woman younger than 45 with primary liver carcinoma and hepatitis B virus infection. This CDR3 is CASSWDRGPGNTIYF. As DNA, the CDR3 is TGTGCCAGCAGTTGGGACAGAGGCCCTGGAAACACCATATATTTT.